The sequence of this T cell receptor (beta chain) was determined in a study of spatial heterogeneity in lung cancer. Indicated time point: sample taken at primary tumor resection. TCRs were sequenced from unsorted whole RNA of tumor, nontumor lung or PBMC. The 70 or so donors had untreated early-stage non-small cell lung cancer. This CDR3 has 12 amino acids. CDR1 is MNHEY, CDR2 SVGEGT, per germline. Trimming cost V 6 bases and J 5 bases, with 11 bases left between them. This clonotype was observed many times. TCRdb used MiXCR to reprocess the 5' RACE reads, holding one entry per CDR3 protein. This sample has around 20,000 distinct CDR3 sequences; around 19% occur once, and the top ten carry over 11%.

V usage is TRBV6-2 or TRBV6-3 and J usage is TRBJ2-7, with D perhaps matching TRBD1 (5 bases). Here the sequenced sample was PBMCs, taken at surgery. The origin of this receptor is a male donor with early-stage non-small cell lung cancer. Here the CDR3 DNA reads TGTGCCAGCAGGACAACAGGAAACGAGCAGTACTTC. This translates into CASRTTGNEQYF.